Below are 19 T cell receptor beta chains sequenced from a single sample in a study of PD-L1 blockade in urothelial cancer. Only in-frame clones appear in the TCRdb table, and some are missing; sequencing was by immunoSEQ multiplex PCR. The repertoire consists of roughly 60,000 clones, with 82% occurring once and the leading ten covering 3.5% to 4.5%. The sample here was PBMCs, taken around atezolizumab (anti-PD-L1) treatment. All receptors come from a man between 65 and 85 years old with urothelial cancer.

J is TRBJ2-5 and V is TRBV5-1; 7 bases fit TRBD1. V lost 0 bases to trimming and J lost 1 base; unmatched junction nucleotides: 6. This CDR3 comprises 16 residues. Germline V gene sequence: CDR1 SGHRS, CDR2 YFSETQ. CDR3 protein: CASSLVAGGFQETQYF. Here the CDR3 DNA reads TGCGCCAGCAGCTTGGTGGCAGGGGGTTTCCAAGAGACCCAGTACTTC. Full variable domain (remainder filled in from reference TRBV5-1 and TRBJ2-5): KAGVTQTPRYLIKTRGQQVTLSCSPISGHRSVSWYQQTPGQGLQFLFEYFSETQRNKGNFPGRFSGRQFSNSRSEMNVSTLELGDSALYLCASSLVAGGFQETQYFGPGTRLLVL.

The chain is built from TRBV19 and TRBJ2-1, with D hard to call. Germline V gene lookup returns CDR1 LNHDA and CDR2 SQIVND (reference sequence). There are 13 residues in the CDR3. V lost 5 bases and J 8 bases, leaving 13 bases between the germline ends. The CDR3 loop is CASSFLQQDEQFF. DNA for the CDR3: TGTGCCAGTAGTTTTCTCCAGCAGGATGAGCAGTTCTTC.

CDR3 in amino acids: CASSPSWGGETQYF. DNA of the CDR3: TGTGCCAGCAGTCCCTCCTGGGGGGGGGAGACCCAGTACTTC. The genes are TRBV27 and TRBJ2-5; TRBD2 aligns across 7 bases. The CDR3 length is 14 residues. Germline assignment: CDR1 MNHEY and CDR2 SMNVEV (reference sequence). The V segment lost 5 bases and the J segment 5 bases; nucleotides outside the gene matches: 8.

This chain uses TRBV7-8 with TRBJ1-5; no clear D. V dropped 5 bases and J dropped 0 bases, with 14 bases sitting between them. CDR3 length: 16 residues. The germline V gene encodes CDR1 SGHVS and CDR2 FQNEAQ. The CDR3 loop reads CASSPSTGYSNQPQHF. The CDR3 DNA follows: TGTGCCAGCAGCCCGTCGACGGGATATAGCAATCAGCCCCAGCATTTT.

The CDR3 DNA follows: TGTGCCAGCAGTGCGCTAGCGGGAGTCTACAATGAGCAGTTCTTC. Its protein is CASSALAGVYNEQFF. V usage is TRBV2 and J usage is TRBJ2-1; 10 nucleotides agree with TRBD2. The CDR3 runs to 15 residues. Germline assignment: CDR1 SNHLY and CDR2 FYNNEI. After removal of 4 bases from V and 3 bases from J, the junction contained 3 bases not matched to a gene. Combining the CDR3 with reference TRBV2 and TRBJ2-1 gives the whole variable domain EPEVTQTPSHQVTQMGQEVILRCVPISNHLYFYWYRQILGQKVEFLVSFYNNEISEKSEIFDDQFSVERPDGSNFTLKIRSTKLEDSAMYFCASSALAGVYNEQFFGPGTRLTVL.

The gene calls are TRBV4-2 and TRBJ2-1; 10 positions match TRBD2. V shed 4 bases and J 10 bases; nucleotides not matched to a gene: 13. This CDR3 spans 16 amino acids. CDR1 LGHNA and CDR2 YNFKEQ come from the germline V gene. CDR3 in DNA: TGTGCCAGCAGCCTAACGATGCCTAGCGGGAGCAGCGAGCAGTTCTTC. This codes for CASSLTMPSGSSEQFF.

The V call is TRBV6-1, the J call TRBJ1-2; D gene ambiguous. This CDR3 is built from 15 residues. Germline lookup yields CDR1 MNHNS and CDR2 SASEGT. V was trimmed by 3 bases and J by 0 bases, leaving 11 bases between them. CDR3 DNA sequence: TGTGCCAGCAGTGAGTTACCGGGAGCTAACTATGGCTACACCTTC. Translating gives CASSELPGANYGYTF.

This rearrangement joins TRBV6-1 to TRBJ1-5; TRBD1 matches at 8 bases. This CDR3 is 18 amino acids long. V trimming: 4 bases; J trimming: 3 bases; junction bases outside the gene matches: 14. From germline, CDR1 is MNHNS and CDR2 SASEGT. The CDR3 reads CASSASFRQGPLNQPQHF. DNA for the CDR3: TGTGCCAGCAGTGCAAGCTTTAGACAGGGGCCCCTCAATCAGCCCCAGCATTTT.

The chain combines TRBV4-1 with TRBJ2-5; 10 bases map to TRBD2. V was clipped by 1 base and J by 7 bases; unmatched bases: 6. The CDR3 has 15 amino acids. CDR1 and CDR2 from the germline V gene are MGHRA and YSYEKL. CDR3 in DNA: TGCGCCAGCAGCCAAGTGGCAGCGGGGGGGGCGACCCAGTACTTC. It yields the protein CASSQVAAGGATQYF.

CDR3 sequence reads: CASSRGQATGNTIYF. In nucleotides, the CDR3 is TGTGCCAGCAGCAGGGGACAGGCTACTGGAAACACCATATATTTT. The chain employs TRBV9 and TRBJ1-3; TRBD1 aligns across 8 bases. The CDR3 is 15 residues long. V shed 4 bases, J shed 2 bases, and the junction held 5 bases outside the gene matches. The germline V gene has CDR1 SGDLS and CDR2 YYNGEE.

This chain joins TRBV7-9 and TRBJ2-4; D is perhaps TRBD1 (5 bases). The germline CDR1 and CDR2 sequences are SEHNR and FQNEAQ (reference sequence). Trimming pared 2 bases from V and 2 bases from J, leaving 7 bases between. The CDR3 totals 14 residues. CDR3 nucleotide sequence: TGTGCCAGCAGCTTAAAGGGGTCCAAAAACATTCAGTACTTC. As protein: CASSLKGSKNIQYF.

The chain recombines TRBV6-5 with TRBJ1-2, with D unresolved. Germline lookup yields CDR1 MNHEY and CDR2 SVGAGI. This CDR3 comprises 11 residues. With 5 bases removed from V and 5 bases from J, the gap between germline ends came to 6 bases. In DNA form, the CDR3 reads TGTGCCAGCAGTACCCTATATGGCTACACCTTC. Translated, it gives CASSTLYGYTF.

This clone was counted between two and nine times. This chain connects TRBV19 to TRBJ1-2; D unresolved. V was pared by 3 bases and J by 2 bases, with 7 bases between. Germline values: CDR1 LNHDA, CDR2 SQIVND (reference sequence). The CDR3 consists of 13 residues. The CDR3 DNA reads TGTGCCAGTAGTATGAGTGTGAACTATGGCTACACCTTC. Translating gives CASSMSVNYGYTF. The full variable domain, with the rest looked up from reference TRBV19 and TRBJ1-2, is DGGITQSPKYLFRKEGQNVTLSCEQNLNHDAMYWYRQDPGQGLRLIYYSQIVNDFQKGDIAEGYSVSREKKESFPLTVTSAQKNPTAFYLCASSMSVNYGYTFGSGTRLTVV.

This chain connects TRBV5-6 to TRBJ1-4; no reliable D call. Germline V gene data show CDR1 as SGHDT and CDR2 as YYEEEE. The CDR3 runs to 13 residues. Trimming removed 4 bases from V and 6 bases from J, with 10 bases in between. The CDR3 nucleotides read TGTGCCAGCAGCACGAGGGCGCATGAAAAACTGTTTTTT. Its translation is CASSTRAHEKLFF.

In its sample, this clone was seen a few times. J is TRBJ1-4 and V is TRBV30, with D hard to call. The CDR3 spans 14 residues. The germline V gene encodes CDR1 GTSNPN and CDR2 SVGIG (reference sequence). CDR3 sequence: CALTRGGFNEKLFF. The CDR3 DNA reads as TGTGCGCTTACCCGGGGAGGGTTTAATGAAAAACTGTTTTTT.

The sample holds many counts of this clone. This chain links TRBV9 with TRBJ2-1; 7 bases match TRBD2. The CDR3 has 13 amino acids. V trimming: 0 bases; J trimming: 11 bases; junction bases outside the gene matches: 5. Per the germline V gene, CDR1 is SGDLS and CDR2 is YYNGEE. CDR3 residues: CASSVGASGKQFF. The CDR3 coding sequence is TGTGCCAGCAGCGTAGGGGCTAGCGGAAAGCAGTTCTTC.

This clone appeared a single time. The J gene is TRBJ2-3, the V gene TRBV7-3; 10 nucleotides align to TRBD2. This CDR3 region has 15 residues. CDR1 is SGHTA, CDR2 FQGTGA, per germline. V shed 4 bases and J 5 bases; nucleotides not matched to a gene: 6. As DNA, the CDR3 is TGTGCCAGCAGCTCCGTAGCGGGAGGAGTAGATACGCAGTATTTT. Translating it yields CASSSVAGGVDTQYF.

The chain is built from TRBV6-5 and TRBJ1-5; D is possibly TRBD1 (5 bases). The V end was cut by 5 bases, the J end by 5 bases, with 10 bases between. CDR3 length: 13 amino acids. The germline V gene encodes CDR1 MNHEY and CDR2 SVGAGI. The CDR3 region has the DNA TGTGCCAGCAGTAGGGGATTTGATCAGCCCCAGCATTTT. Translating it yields CASSRGFDQPQHF.

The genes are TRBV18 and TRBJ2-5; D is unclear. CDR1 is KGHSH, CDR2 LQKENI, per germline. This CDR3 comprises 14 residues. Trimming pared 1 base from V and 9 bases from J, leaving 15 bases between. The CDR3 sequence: CASSPQTSVEAQYF. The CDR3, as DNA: TGTGCCAGCTCACCACAAACAAGCGTTGAGGCCCAGTACTTC.